The rows below give T cell receptor beta chains drawn from one sample of a study of identical twins. MiXCR, applied by TCRdb to the 5' RACE reads, yields one record per CDR3 protein. This repertoire shows some 500,000 distinct CDR3 sequences, roughly 9.9% found once; its top ten account for approximately 3%. This sample also appeared in a second study, on yellow fever vaccine responses in identical twins.

Sequencing was done on a sample of PBMCs. The receptors originated from a woman younger than 35 in good health. Both conserved end residues are part of each CDR3. The D gene is left open where the match is weak.

>16|TRBV4-3|TRBD2|TRBJ2-2
CASSQDPGGPSGELFF
>15|TRBV20-1|NA|TRBJ2-5
CSARDGTLRVGTQYF
>15|TRBV5-1|NA|TRBJ2-5
CASSLLGPGGETQYF
>14|TRBV5-1|TRBD1|TRBJ2-7
CASSFGQGSAEQYF
>12|TRBV5-1|NA|TRBJ2-1
CASSFPGNEQFF
>17|TRBV11-2|TRBD2|TRBJ2-2
CASSLRLSGGNTGELFF
>14|TRBV20-1|NA|TRBJ2-5
CSAPLTVFQETQYF
>15|TRBV7-2|NA|TRBJ2-5
CASSLAGGPGETQYF
>15|TRBV6-2/TRBV6-3|NA|TRBJ2-2
CASTYLSGVPGELFF
>13|TRBV12-3/TRBV12-4|NA|TRBJ1-5
CASSWAEDQPQHF
>16|TRBV12-3/TRBV12-4|TRBD1|TRBJ2-3
CASSFGQGESTDTQYF
>16|TRBV20-1|NA|TRBJ2-7
CSASLGAAEPSYEQYF
>15|TRBV6-2/TRBV6-3|TRBD2|TRBJ2-7
CASSYSTGLAYEQYF
>12|TRBV20-1|NA|TRBJ1-3
CSARVTGNTIYF
>14|TRBV27|NA|TRBJ1-5
CASSSISKNQPQHF
>16|TRBV28|NA|TRBJ2-6
CASRPGAHSGANVLTF
>13|TRBV29-1|TRBD2|TRBJ2-7
CSVPGRASYEQYF
>15|TRBV24-1|NA|TRBJ2-5
CATSDLGEKQETQYF
>18|TRBV5-1|TRBD1|TRBJ1-4
CASSSDLTGGALGEKLFF
>14|TRBV29-1|TRBD1|TRBJ2-1
CSAGAQGAYNEQFF
>12|TRBV28|NA|TRBJ1-5
CASSSGFQPQHF
>15|TRBV19|NA|TRBJ2-7
CASSILPTGTYEQYF
>17|TRBV6-2/TRBV6-3|TRBD2|TRBJ2-1
CASSYRRTSGISNEQFF
>14|TRBV29-1|TRBD2|TRBJ2-3
CSVPLAGRKDTQYF
>11|TRBV7-9|NA|TRBJ2-3
CASSLTDTQYF
>13|TRBV29-1|NA|TRBJ1-4
CSVDRGVDEKLFF
>14|TRBV12-3/TRBV12-4|TRBD1|TRBJ2-5
CASSADREVETQYF
>11|TRBV7-9|NA|TRBJ2-5
CASSLDGPTYF
>14|TRBV19|NA|TRBJ2-5
CASSRGRTQETQYF
>16|TRBV6-2/TRBV6-3|NA|TRBJ2-7
CASSYHENRVEVEQYF
>18|TRBV4-3|TRBD1|TRBJ2-1
CASSQVLLTGLAYNEQFF
>15|TRBV5-6|TRBD1|TRBJ1-5
CASSLFRGSNQPQHF
>15|TRBV15|NA|TRBJ2-7
CATSRDLPQGREQYF
>18|TRBV11-2|NA|TRBJ2-3
CASSLQGRGPPRTDTQYF
>14|TRBV10-3|NA|TRBJ2-7
CAISRDRPRYEQYF
>12|TRBV12-3/TRBV12-4|NA|TRBJ2-7
CASKQGGDEQYF
>15|TRBV7-9|NA|TRBJ1-2
CASTSTGGSVNGYTF
>13|TRBV12-3/TRBV12-4|NA|TRBJ1-5
CASSLWGNQPQHF
>15|TRBV2|NA|TRBJ2-1
CASRFRDSGYNEQFF
>15|TRBV20-1|NA|TRBJ2-1
CSARNPGSGTGEQFF
>12|TRBV7-9|NA|TRBJ1-1
CASSHEVTEAFF
>13|TRBV20-1|NA|TRBJ2-7
CSARQASSYEQYF
>17|TRBV28|TRBD1|TRBJ2-2
CASSSPGTGGQMGELFF
>15|TRBV4-3|NA|TRBJ1-6
CASSQERSPISPLHF
>15|TRBV7-3|NA|TRBJ1-1
CASSAGPLSNTEAFF
>12|TRBV7-2|NA|TRBJ2-1
CASSLVAKEQFF
>13|TRBV20-1|NA|TRBJ2-1
CSAPKEGRNEQFF
>16|TRBV6-1|NA|TRBJ2-2
CASSSGRTSNTGELFF
>15|TRBV5-1|NA|TRBJ2-5
CASKGSVDDRETQYF
>22|TRBV3-1|TRBD1|TRBJ2-6
CASSHHHEATRDSSSGANVLTF
>15|TRBV7-9|NA|TRBJ1-1
CASSSREFGDTEAFF